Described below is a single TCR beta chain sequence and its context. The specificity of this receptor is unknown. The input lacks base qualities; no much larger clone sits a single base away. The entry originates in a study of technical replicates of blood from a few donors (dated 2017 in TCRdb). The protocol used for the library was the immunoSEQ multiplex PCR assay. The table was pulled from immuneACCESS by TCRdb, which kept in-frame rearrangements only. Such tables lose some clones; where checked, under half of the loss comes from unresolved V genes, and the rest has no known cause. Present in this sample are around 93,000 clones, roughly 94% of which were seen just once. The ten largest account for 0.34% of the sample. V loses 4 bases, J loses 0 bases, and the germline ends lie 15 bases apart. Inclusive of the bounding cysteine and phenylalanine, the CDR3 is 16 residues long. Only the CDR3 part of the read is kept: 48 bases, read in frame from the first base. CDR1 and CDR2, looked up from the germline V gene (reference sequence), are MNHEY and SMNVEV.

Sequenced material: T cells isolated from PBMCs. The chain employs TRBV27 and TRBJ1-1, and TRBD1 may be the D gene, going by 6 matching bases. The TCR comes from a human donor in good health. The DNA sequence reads TGTGCCAGCAGTTATTCCTCAGGGGCCCTGAACACTGAAGCTTTCTTT. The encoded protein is CASSYSSGALNTEAFF.